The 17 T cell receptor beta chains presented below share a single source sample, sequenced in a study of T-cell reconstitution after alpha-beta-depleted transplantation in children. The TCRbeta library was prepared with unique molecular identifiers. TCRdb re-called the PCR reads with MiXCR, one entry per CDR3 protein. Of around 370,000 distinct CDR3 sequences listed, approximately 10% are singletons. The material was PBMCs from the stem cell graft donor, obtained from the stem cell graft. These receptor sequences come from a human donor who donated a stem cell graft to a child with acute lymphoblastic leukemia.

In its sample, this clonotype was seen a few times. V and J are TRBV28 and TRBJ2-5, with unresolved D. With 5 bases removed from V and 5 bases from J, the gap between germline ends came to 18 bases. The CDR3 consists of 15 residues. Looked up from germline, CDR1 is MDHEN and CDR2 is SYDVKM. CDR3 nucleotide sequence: TGTGCCAGCAGTGTCCGGGTCTCGGTCTCGGAGACCCAGTACTTC. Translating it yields CASSVRVSVSETQYF.

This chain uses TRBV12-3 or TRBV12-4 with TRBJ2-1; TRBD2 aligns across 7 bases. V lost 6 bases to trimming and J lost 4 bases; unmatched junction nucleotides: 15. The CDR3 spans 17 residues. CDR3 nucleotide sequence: TGTGCCAGCAGCCCCAGGCTTGCGGGAGTGGCATACAATGAGCAGTTCTTC. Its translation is CASSPRLAGVAYNEQFF.

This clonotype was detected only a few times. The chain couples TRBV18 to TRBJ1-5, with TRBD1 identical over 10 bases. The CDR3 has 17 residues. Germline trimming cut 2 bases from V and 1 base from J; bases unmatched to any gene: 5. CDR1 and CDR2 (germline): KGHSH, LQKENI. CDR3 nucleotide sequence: TGTGCCAGCTCACCATACGGGACAGGGGTCAGCAATCAGCCCCAGCATTTT. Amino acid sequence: CASSPYGTGVSNQPQHF.

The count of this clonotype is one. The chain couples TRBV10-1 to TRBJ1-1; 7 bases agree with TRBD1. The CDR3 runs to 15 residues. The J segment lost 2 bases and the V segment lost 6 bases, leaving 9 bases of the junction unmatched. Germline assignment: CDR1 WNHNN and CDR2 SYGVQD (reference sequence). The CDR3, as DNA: TGCGCCAGCAGCCAGCACAGGGGCAGAAACACTGAAGCTTTCTTT. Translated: CASSQHRGRNTEAFF.

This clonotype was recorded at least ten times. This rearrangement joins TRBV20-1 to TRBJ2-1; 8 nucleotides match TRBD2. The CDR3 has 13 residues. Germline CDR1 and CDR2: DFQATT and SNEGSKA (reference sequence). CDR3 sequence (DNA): TGCAGCCCTACTGCGGGAGGTCCCTCCGAGCAGTTCTTC. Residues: CSPTAGGPSEQFF.

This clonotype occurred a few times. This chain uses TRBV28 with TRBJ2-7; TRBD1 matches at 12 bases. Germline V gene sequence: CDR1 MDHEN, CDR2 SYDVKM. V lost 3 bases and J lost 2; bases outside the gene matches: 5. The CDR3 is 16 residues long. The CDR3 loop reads CASSFGGTGGTYEQYF. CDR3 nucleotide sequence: TGTGCCAGCAGTTTCGGGGGGACAGGGGGCACCTACGAGCAGTACTTC.

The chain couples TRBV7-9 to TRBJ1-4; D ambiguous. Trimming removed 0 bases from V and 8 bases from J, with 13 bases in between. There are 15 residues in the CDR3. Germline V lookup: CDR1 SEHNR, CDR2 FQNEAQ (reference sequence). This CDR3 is CASSLAGQVGEKLFF. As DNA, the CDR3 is TGTGCCAGCAGCTTAGCTGGGCAGGTTGGCGAAAAACTGTTTTTT. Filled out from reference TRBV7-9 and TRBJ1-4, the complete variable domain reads DTGVSQNPRHKITKRGQNVTFRCDPISEHNRLYWYRQTLGQGPEFLTYFQNEAQLEKSRLLSDRFSAERPKGSFSTLEIQRTEQGDSAMYLCASSLAGQVGEKLFFGSGTQLSVL.

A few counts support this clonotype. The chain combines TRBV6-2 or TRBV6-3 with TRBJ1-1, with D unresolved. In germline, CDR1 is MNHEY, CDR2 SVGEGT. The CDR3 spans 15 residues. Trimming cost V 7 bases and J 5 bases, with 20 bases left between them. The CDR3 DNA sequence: TGTGCCAGCACCCTAGGACCCAGGCAGGCGACTGAAGCTTTCTTT. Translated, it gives CASTLGPRQATEAFF.

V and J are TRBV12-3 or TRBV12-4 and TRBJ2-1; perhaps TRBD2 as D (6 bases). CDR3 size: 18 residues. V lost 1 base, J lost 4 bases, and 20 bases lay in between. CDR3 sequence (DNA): TGTGCCAGCAGTTTAGGGGGCCGACTAGTAGCGCTTTACAATGAGCAGTTCTTC. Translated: CASSLGGRLVALYNEQFF.

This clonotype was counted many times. CDR3 region: CASSPPWGLADTDTQYF. The CDR3 nucleotides read TGTGCCAGCAGCCCACCTTGGGGACTAGCGGACACAGATACGCAGTATTTT. The chain uses TRBV11-1 and TRBJ2-3; TRBD2 aligns across 11 bases. This CDR3 spans 17 amino acids. The trim removed 5 bases at V and 2 bases at J, leaving 9 bases unmatched. Per germline, CDR1 SGHAT and CDR2 FQDESV (reference sequence).

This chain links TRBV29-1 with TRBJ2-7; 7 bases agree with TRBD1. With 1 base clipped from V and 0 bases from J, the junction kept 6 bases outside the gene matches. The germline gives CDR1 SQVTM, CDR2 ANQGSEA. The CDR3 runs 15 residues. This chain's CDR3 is CSVEGDRDSSYEQYF. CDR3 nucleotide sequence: TGCAGCGTTGAAGGCGACAGGGACAGCTCCTACGAGCAGTACTTC.

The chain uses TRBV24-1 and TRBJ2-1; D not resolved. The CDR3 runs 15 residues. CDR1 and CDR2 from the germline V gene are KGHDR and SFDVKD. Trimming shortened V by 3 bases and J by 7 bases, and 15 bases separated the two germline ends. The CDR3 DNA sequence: TGTGCCACCAGTGATGGTGGTGTGGAACGGAATGAGCAGTTCTTC. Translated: CATSDGGVERNEQFF.

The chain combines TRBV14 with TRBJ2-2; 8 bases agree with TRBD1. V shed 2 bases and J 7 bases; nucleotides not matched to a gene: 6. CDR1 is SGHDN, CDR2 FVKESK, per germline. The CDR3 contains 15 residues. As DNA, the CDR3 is TGTGCCAGCAGCCAACCCAGGGGGCAAGGCGGGGAGCTGTTTTTT. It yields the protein CASSQPRGQGGELFF.

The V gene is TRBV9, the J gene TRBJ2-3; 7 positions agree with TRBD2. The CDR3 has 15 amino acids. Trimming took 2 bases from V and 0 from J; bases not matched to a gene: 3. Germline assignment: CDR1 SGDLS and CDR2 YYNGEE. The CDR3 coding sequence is TGTGCCAGCAGCGTGCGTAGCGGGAGCACAGATACGCAGTATTTT. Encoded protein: CASSVRSGSTDTQYF.

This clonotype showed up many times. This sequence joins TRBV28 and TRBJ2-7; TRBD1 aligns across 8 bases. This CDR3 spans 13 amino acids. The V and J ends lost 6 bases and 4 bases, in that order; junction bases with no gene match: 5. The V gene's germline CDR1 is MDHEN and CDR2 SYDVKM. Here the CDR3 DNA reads TGTGCCAGCAGGCCAGGGGGCGGTTACGAGCAGTACTTC. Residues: CASRPGGGYEQYF.

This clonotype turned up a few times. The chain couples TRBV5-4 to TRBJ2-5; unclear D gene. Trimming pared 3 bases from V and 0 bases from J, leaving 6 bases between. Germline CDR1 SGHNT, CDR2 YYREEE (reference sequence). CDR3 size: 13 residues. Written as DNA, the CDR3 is TGTGCCAGCAGCTCCCAAAACCAAGAGACCCAGTACTTC. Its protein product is CASSSQNQETQYF.

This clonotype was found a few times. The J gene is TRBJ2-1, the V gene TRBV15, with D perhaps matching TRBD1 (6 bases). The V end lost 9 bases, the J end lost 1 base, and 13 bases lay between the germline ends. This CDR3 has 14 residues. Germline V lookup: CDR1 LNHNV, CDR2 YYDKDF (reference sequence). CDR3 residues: CATSKGESYNEQFF. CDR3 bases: TGTGCCACTTCGAAGGGGGAGTCCTACAATGAGCAGTTCTTC.